Below, 9 T cell receptor beta chains from the same sample are listed, as sequenced in a study of blood T cell repertoires in COVID-19. Data came from immunoSEQ multiplex PCR; TCRdb stores just in-frame clones and leaves some out. The sample lists roughly 380,000 clones, approximately 84% occurring once. Sequenced material: PBMCs or T cells enriched from blood (not recorded which). These receptors all come from a woman aged 25 to 39 who had recovered from COVID-19.

The chain carries TRBV28 and TRBJ2-7; TRBD2 might be the D (5 bases). Deletions cut 2 bases from V and 0 bases from J, with 11 bases between. Germline V gives CDR1 MDHEN, CDR2 SYDVKM. The CDR3 runs 15 residues. CDR3 loop: CASSLVRASSYEQYF. For the CDR3, the DNA is TGTGCCAGCAGTTTAGTGAGGGCTAGCTCCTACGAGCAGTACTTC.

The rearrangement uses TRBV7-9 and TRBJ2-5; a possible D gene is TRBD1 (6 bases). Per germline, CDR1 SEHNR and CDR2 FQNEAQ (reference sequence). The CDR3 extends over 14 amino acids. V gave up 5 bases and J gave up 2 bases, with 12 bases separating them. The CDR3 sequence: CASSTGTLQETQYF. The CDR3 DNA reads TGTGCCAGCAGCACAGGGACCCTACAAGAGACCCAGTACTTC.

The CDR3 DNA reads as TGTGCCAGCAGCCACGCCGGGACACAGTACCAAGAGACCCAGTACTTC. Its protein is CASSHAGTQYQETQYF. The J gene is TRBJ2-5, the V gene TRBV7-6; tentative D call: TRBD1 (6 bases). V was clipped by 5 bases and J by 0 bases, with 16 bases between them. The CDR3 is 16 amino acids. The germline CDR1 and CDR2 sequences are SGHVS and FNYEAQ.

This clone appeared a few times. The V gene is TRBV19, the J gene TRBJ2-1; 11 nucleotides align to TRBD2. V gave up 4 bases and J gave up 7 bases; unmatched junction bases: 9. There are 16 residues in the CDR3. Germline V gene lookup returns CDR1 LNHDA and CDR2 SQIVND (reference sequence). CDR3 region: CASSTPLAGVGNEQFF. DNA for the CDR3: TGTGCCAGTAGTACACCACTAGCGGGAGTGGGTAATGAGCAGTTCTTC.

This clone was counted once. The chain couples TRBV18 to TRBJ2-7; D not resolved. Per the germline V gene, CDR1 is KGHSH and CDR2 is LQKENI. With 0 bases removed from V and 7 bases from J, the gap between germline ends came to 10 bases. CDR3 length equals 13 residues. CDR3 sequence (DNA): TGTGCCAGCTCACCACCGTTGGAGTGGGAGCAGTACTTC. This encodes CASSPPLEWEQYF.

The chain joins TRBV25-1 to TRBJ2-7, with D unclear. Trimming removed 8 bases at V and 1 base at J, with 9 bases between. CDR1 MGHDK and CDR2 SYGVNS come from the germline V gene. The CDR3 is 12 amino acids. The CDR3 region is CASGDGSYEQYF. CDR3 DNA sequence: TGTGCCAGCGGAGACGGGTCCTACGAGCAGTACTTC.

This chain joins TRBV18 and TRBJ2-2; 8 bases map to TRBD1. The germline V gene has CDR1 KGHSH and CDR2 LQKENI. This CDR3 is built from 16 residues. V lost 3 bases and J lost 5; bases outside the gene matches: 8. The DNA of the CDR3 is TGTGCCAGCTCACCCTCGGGACAGGAGGGGACCGGGGAGCTGTTTTTT. This codes for CASSPSGQEGTGELFF.

This rearrangement joins TRBV12-3 or TRBV12-4 to TRBJ1-6; weak D call: TRBD1 (5 bases). Deletions cut 6 bases from V and 9 bases from J, with 12 bases between. The CDR3 has 13 amino acids. The chain's CDR3 is CASSLGPSSPLHF. For the CDR3, the DNA is TGTGCCAGCAGCTTGGGGCCGAGTTCACCCCTCCACTTT.

The chain couples TRBV28 to TRBJ1-5; weak D call: TRBD1 (5 bases). Germline lookup yields CDR1 MDHEN and CDR2 SYDVKM. Trimming stripped 3 bases from V and 7 bases from J, with 13 bases between. This CDR3 has 14 amino acids. The CDR3 here is CASSLGHVDQPQHF. The DNA of the CDR3 is TGTGCCAGCAGTTTGGGGCACGTCGACCAGCCCCAGCATTTT. The full variable domain, with the rest looked up from reference TRBV28 and TRBJ1-5, is DVKVTQSSRYLVKRTGEKVFLECVQDMDHENMFWYRQDPGLGLRLIYFSYDVKMKEKGDIPEGYSVSREKKERFSLILESASTNQTSMYLCASSLGHVDQPQHFGDGTRLSIL.